These 19 T cell receptor beta chains came from one sample sequenced in a study of blood T cell repertoires in COVID-19. Profiled with immunoSEQ multiplex PCR; TCRdb holds only in-frame clones, not every one. The sample lists 200,000 to 250,000 clones, approximately 90% occurring once. The specimen was peripheral blood. The receptor source for this set is a woman between 35 and 50 years old with acute or convalescent COVID-19.

The chain couples TRBV10-3 to TRBJ1-1; perhaps TRBD1 as D (5 bases). Germline values: CDR1 ENHRY, CDR2 SYGVKD. The CDR3 is made up of 11 amino acids. The germline V and J ends were trimmed by 5 bases and 7 bases, with 8 bases remaining between them. The CDR3 region has the DNA TGTGCCATCAGTCAGGGTTATGAAGCTTTCTTT. Protein sequence: CAISQGYEAFF.

The chain has TRBV6-5 and TRBJ2-2; D is undetermined. This CDR3 is 12 amino acids long. Germline-derived CDR1 and CDR2 are MNHEY and SVGAGI. With 6 bases removed from V and 4 bases from J, the gap between germline ends came to 6 bases. The CDR3 DNA is TGTGCCAGCAGCCCGGGCACCGGGGAGCTGTTTTTT. It specifies CASSPGTGELFF.

The chain joins TRBV9 to TRBJ1-5; possibly TRBD1 for D (6 bases). Trimming cost V 7 bases and J 3 bases, with 11 bases left between them. Germline V gene data show CDR1 as SGDLS and CDR2 as YYNGEE. There are 13 residues in the CDR3. The CDR3 DNA is TGTGCCAGCGGGGCAGGGGACAATCAGCCCCAGCATTTT. Translated: CASGAGDNQPQHF. The full variable domain, rest sourced from reference TRBV9 and TRBJ1-5, is DSGVTQTPKHLITATGQRVTLRCSPRSGDLSVYWYQQSLDQGLQFLIQYYNGEERAKGNILERFSAQQFPDLHSELNLSSLELGDSALYFCASGAGDNQPQHFGDGTRLSIL.

The CDR3 DNA follows: TGTGCCAGCAGCTACCGGACGGGGACTAGCTACACAGATACGCAGTATTTT. Translating it yields CASSYRTGTSYTDTQYF. The J gene is TRBJ2-3, the V gene TRBV3-1 (or the pseudogene TRBV3-2); 9 nucleotides match TRBD2. The trim removed 5 bases at V and 2 bases at J, leaving 11 bases unmatched. Germline V CDR1 and CDR2: LGHDT, YNNKEL (reference sequence). The CDR3 contains 17 residues.

The genes are TRBV4-1 and TRBJ1-4, with TRBD1 matching 11 bases. This CDR3 comprises 14 residues. Germline values: CDR1 MGHRA, CDR2 YSYEKL. The J segment lost 10 bases and the V segment lost 0 bases, leaving 1 base of the junction unmatched. In nucleotides, the CDR3 is TGCGCCAGCAGCCAAGAAGGGACAGGGGGAAAACTGTTTTTT. Translating it yields CASSQEGTGGKLFF.

This chain connects TRBV3-1 (or the pseudogene TRBV3-2) to TRBJ2-6, with TRBD1 matching over 8 bases. V lost 4 bases and J lost 10; bases outside the gene matches: 9. The CDR3 sequence is 15 residues long. In germline, CDR1 is LGHDT, CDR2 YNNKEL (reference sequence). Here the CDR3 reads CASSRATGGSNVLTF. CDR3 nucleotide sequence: TGTGCCAGCAGCCGGGCCACAGGGGGTTCGAACGTCCTGACTTTC.

The chain uses TRBV19 and TRBJ2-1; 8 bases are shared with TRBD2. CDR1 LNHDA and CDR2 SQIVND come from the germline V gene (reference sequence). The V and J ends lost 6 bases and 3 bases, in that order; junction bases with no gene match: 7. The CDR3 is made up of 15 amino acids. CDR3: CASRKMAGGYNEQFF. As DNA, the CDR3 is TGTGCCAGTAGAAAGATGGCGGGGGGCTACAATGAGCAGTTCTTC. Supplemented by reference TRBV19 and TRBJ2-1, the full variable domain reads DGGITQSPKYLFRKEGQNVTLSCEQNLNHDAMYWYRQDPGQGLRLIYYSQIVNDFQKGDIAEGYSVSREKKESFPLTVTSAQKNPTAFYLCASRKMAGGYNEQFFGPGTRLTVL.

This sequence joins TRBV7-9 and TRBJ2-1; 11 positions match TRBD1. J lost 7 bases, V lost 1 base, and 6 bases had no gene match. The length of the CDR3 is 16 residues. The V gene's germline CDR1 is SEHNR and CDR2 FQNEAQ (reference sequence). CDR3 DNA: TGTGCCAGCAGCTTAGTTGGACAGGGGGCGAGAAATGAGCAGTTCTTC. Translating it yields CASSLVGQGARNEQFF.

This rearrangement joins TRBV11-1 to TRBJ2-3, with 7 nucleotides matching TRBD1. The V gene end was trimmed by 2 bases and the J gene end by 1 base; junction bases not matched to a gene: 0. Germline values: CDR1 SGHAT, CDR2 FQDESV (reference sequence). This CDR3 is built from 14 residues. The CDR3 DNA reads TGTGCCAGCAGCTTACAGGGGGGCACAGATACGCAGTATTTT. Its protein product is CASSLQGGTDTQYF.

The chain employs TRBV20-1 and TRBJ1-2; tentatively, D is TRBD1 (5 bases). Looked up from germline, CDR1 is DFQATT and CDR2 is SNEGSKA (reference sequence). V was shortened by 6 bases and J by 2 bases, with 7 bases between the two germline ends. The length of the CDR3 is 11 residues. The CDR3 reads CSAPGNYGYTF. DNA of the CDR3: TGCAGTGCCCCAGGGAACTATGGCTACACCTTC.

J is TRBJ2-3 and V is TRBV18; 8 nucleotides agree with TRBD2. The CDR3 contains 16 residues. J gave up 2 bases and V 3 bases, and 7 bases lay outside the gene matches. CDR1 is KGHSH, CDR2 LQKENI, per germline. CDR3 coding DNA: TGTGCCAGCTCACCTTCGGGGGGGAGCCTCACAGATACGCAGTATTTT. Amino acid sequence: CASSPSGGSLTDTQYF.

The rearrangement joins TRBV5-1 to TRBJ2-3; D possibly corresponds to TRBD2 (5 bases). The V end was cut by 2 bases, the J end by 0 bases, with 16 bases between. This CDR3 has 17 residues. The germline CDR1 and CDR2 sequences are SGHRS and YFSETQ. For the CDR3, the DNA is TGCGCCAGCAGCTTACTAGGGCTAGTTACAAGCACAGATACGCAGTATTTT. Protein: CASSLLGLVTSTDTQYF.

In its sample, this clone was seen once. The chain joins TRBV2 to TRBJ2-3; 8 nucleotides agree with TRBD1. The CDR3 length is 14 residues. CDR1 and CDR2 (germline): SNHLY, FYNNEI. The V gene end was trimmed by 10 bases and the J gene end by 0 bases; junction bases not matched to a gene: 6. The CDR3 sequence is CATRTGMSTDTQYF. The DNA for the CDR3 is TGTGCCACCAGGACAGGGATGAGCACAGATACGCAGTATTTT.

This clone was recorded a few times. Distinct nucleotide sequences in the sample also encode this CDR3. This chain links TRBV18 with TRBJ2-3; 12 bases map to TRBD2. Germline values: CDR1 KGHSH, CDR2 LQKENI. CDR3 length: 16 residues. V was pared by 4 bases and J by 5 bases, with 7 bases of the junction left unmatched. The CDR3 nucleotides are TGTGCCAGCTCACAAGGACTAGCGGGGTCGGGAGATACGCAGTATTTT. Its translation: CASSQGLAGSGDTQYF.

V gene TRBV10-3 combines with J gene TRBJ2-1; 12 positions agree with TRBD2. The V gene's germline CDR1 is ENHRY and CDR2 SYGVKD. V gave up 6 bases and J gave up 1 base; unmatched junction bases: 4. The CDR3 covers 16 residues. This CDR3 is CAIRASGGASYNEQFF. In DNA form, the CDR3 reads TGTGCCATCAGGGCTAGCGGGGGGGCATCCTACAATGAGCAGTTCTTC.

This chain connects TRBV7-8 to TRBJ2-5; the match to TRBD2 covers 12 bases. Unmatched junction bases numbered 7, after V lost 0 bases and J lost 5 bases. The CDR3 totals 17 residues. Germline V gives CDR1 SGHVS, CDR2 FQNEAQ. CDR3 residues: CASSLARTSGGKETQYF. The CDR3 bases are TGTGCCAGCAGCTTAGCTCGAACTAGCGGGGGGAAGGAGACCCAGTACTTC.

J is TRBJ1-4 and V is TRBV19; weak D call: TRBD1 (5 bases). V dropped 6 bases and J dropped 0 bases, with 11 bases sitting between them. The germline V gene encodes CDR1 LNHDA and CDR2 SQIVND (reference sequence). This CDR3 contains 15 residues. The CDR3 is CASRPDRATNEKLFF. The CDR3 nucleotides read TGTGCCAGTAGACCCGACAGAGCAACTAATGAAAAACTGTTTTTT.

The V gene is TRBV4-1, the J gene TRBJ1-2; D possibly corresponds to TRBD1 (5 bases). Germline CDR1 is MGHRA and CDR2 is YSYEKL. The CDR3 length is 15 residues. V was pared by 1 base and J by 1 base, with 10 bases between. The CDR3 here is CASSQGSGINYGYTF. CDR3 coding DNA: TGCGCCAGCAGCCAAGGGTCAGGGATTAACTATGGCTACACCTTC.

V gene TRBV10-3 combines with J gene TRBJ1-2; 8 bases match TRBD1. The junction had 6 bases not matched to a gene; V was cut back by 0 bases and J by 6 bases. The CDR3 totals 15 residues. The germline V gene has CDR1 ENHRY and CDR2 SYGVKD. The CDR3 bases are TGTGCCATCAGTGAGTCAGACGGACAGGGCAATGGCTACACCTTC. Protein product: CAISESDGQGNGYTF.